The 15 T cell receptor beta chains below were found in one sample sequenced in a study of cytomegalovirus exposure and HLA in healthy donors. The PCR had 60 Vbeta and 13 Jbeta primers. Repertoires were generated with immunoSEQ multiplex PCR, while TCRdb's copy carries only in-frame clones and drops some. The sample carries 100,000 to 150,000 clones, approximately 15% recorded once. What was sequenced was PBMCs. These receptors originate from a woman between 18 and 29 years old in good health and CMV-seronegative.

This clone was detected a few times. The chain recombines TRBV30 with TRBJ2-5, with D possibly matching TRBD2 (6 bases). The germline V gene encodes CDR1 GTSNPN and CDR2 SVGIG (reference sequence). V shed 3 bases and J shed 3 bases, with 11 bases lying between them. The length of the CDR3 is 13 residues. CDR3 nucleotides: TGTGCCTGGAGCCGGGGACTGGAAGAGACCCAGTACTTC. Protein: CAWSRGLEETQYF.

The chain has TRBV9 and TRBJ2-7, with TRBD1 as a possible D gene (6 bases). The V end was cut by 0 bases, the J end by 1 base, with 8 bases between. CDR1 is SGDLS and CDR2 is YYNGEE in the germline V gene. The CDR3 sequence is 14 residues long. The CDR3 here is CASSVAQGSYEQYF. The CDR3 region has the DNA TGTGCCAGCAGCGTAGCTCAGGGGTCCTACGAGCAGTACTTC.

V and J are TRBV9 and TRBJ1-2, with D maybe TRBD1 (5 bases). The CDR3 spans 14 residues. Trimming pared 4 bases from V and 2 bases from J, leaving 12 bases between. Germline V gene data show CDR1 as SGDLS and CDR2 as YYNGEE. The CDR3: CASSPAGMNYGYTF. CDR3 sequence (DNA): TGTGCCAGCAGCCCCGCAGGGATGAACTATGGCTACACCTTC.

The sample holds a few counts of this clone. The chain carries TRBV27 and TRBJ2-5, with 9 bases aligning to TRBD1. V dropped 5 bases and J dropped 5; count of bases not matched to a gene: 9. Germline assignment: CDR1 MNHEY and CDR2 SMNVEV (reference sequence). The CDR3 is 15 amino acids. This chain's CDR3 is CASSLQGAPRETQYF. The CDR3, as DNA: TGTGCCAGCAGTCTACAGGGGGCGCCAAGGGAGACCCAGTACTTC.

The chain couples TRBV2 to TRBJ2-3; D may be TRBD2 (6 bases). The length of the CDR3 is 11 residues. Trimming removed 8 bases from V and 5 bases from J, with 8 bases in between. From germline, CDR1 is SNHLY and CDR2 FYNNEI. This CDR3 reads CASGRGDTQYF. CDR3 coding DNA: TGTGCCAGCGGGCGGGGAGATACGCAGTATTTT.

The chain carries TRBV5-1 and TRBJ1-4, with unresolved D. Trimming removed 0 bases at V and 12 bases at J, with 15 bases between. Germline-derived CDR1 and CDR2 are SGHRS and YFSETQ. This CDR3 comprises 14 residues. The CDR3, as DNA: TGCGCCAGCAGCTTGGCCTCTCTCCGAGCGGAACTGTTTTTT. Its translation is CASSLASLRAELFF.

The chain recombines TRBV6-6 with TRBJ1-4, with D uncertain. The germline V gene has CDR1 MNHNY and CDR2 SVGAGI (reference sequence). Trimming cost V 6 bases and J 10 bases, with 12 bases left between them. The CDR3 is made up of 12 amino acids. In DNA, the CDR3 is TGTGCCAGCAGCCTTGAGACGGGAAAACTGTTTTTT. It is translated as CASSLETGKLFF.

This chain connects TRBV5-4 to TRBJ1-2; no clear D. There are 15 residues in the CDR3. CDR1 and CDR2 from the germline V gene are SGHNT and YYREEE (reference sequence). Trimming cost V 0 bases and J 2 bases, with 11 bases left between them. The DNA for the CDR3 is TGTGCCAGCAGCTTGGAGCCGGGTTCGAACTATGGCTACACCTTC. It specifies CASSLEPGSNYGYTF. Drawing the rest from reference TRBV5-4 and TRBJ1-2, the complete variable domain is ETGVTQSPTHLIKTRGQQVTLRCSSQSGHNTVSWYQQALGQGPQFIFQYYREEENGRGNFPPRFSGLQFPNYSSELNVNALELDDSALYLCASSLEPGSNYGYTFGSGTRLTVV.

This clone was detected a few times. The chain joins TRBV7-6 to TRBJ2-5; the D gene is possibly TRBD2 (6 bases). Per the germline V gene, CDR1 is SGHVS and CDR2 is FNYEAQ. The V end lost 1 base, the J end lost 5 bases, and 20 bases lay between the germline ends. The CDR3 is 17 amino acids. DNA for the CDR3: TGTGCCAGCAGCTTAGGCCCCGGTGGAGGGACGGTGGAGACCCAGTACTTC. This encodes CASSLGPGGGTVETQYF.

This clone was detected only a few times. The chain uses TRBV5-4 and TRBJ2-5; 11 nucleotides line up with TRBD1. This CDR3 has 17 amino acids. J gave up 4 bases and V 4 bases, and 12 bases lay outside the gene matches. CDR1 is SGHNT, CDR2 YYREEE, per germline (reference sequence). This CDR3 is CASSPSGTGGLGETQYF. The CDR3 DNA reads as TGTGCCAGCAGCCCTTCCGGGACAGGGGGTCTTGGAGAGACCCAGTACTTC. The variable domain in full, completed from reference TRBV5-4 and TRBJ2-5, reads ETGVTQSPTHLIKTRGQQVTLRCSSQSGHNTVSWYQQALGQGPQFIFQYYREEENGRGNFPPRFSGLQFPNYSSELNVNALELDDSALYLCASSPSGTGGLGETQYFGPGTRLLVL.

This chain connects TRBV29-1 to TRBJ1-1, with D possibly TRBD1 on 5 matching bases. Germline assignment: CDR1 SQVTM and CDR2 ANQGSEA. The CDR3 runs to 14 residues. V was cut by 6 bases and J by 9 bases, with 23 bases left in between. The CDR3 DNA reads TGCAGCGTCCTCCAGAGACAGACCCGAAAGCAAGCTTTCTTT. Amino acid sequence: CSVLQRQTRKQAFF.

This clone was counted between two and nine times. No conserved phenylalanine or tryptophan ends this CDR3, so it is likely a read error. The chain uses TRBV6-5 and TRBJ2-7, with D possibly being TRBD1 (5 bases). The CDR3 extends over 13 amino acids. Between the trimmed V and J ends, which lost 6 bases and 0 bases, there was a span of 9 bases. The germline gives CDR1 MNHEY, CDR2 SVGAGI. The CDR3 loop reads CASRGQGSYEQYS. The CDR3 DNA reads as TGTGCCAGCAGAGGGCAGGGCTCCTACGAGCAGTACTCC.

This clone was picked up a small number of times. The chain has TRBV14 and TRBJ1-2; no clear D. Per germline, CDR1 SGHDN and CDR2 FVKESK. V was clipped by 2 bases and J by 8 bases, with 12 bases between them. The CDR3 has 13 amino acids. CDR3 residues: CASSQIQYTGYTF. CDR3 nucleotides: TGTGCCAGCAGCCAAATTCAATACACGGGCTACACCTTC.

This clone was seen a few times. CDR3 sequence: CAWGADYEQYF. CDR3 nucleotide sequence: TGTGCCTGGGGGGCCGACTACGAGCAGTACTTC. The V and J genes are TRBV30 and TRBJ2-7; perhaps TRBD1 as D (5 bases). V gave up 5 bases and J gave up 3 bases, with 8 bases separating them. The CDR3 consists of 11 residues. The germline V gene encodes CDR1 GTSNPN and CDR2 SVGIG (reference sequence).

This chain uses TRBV28 with TRBJ1-2; 7 bases line up with TRBD1. Germline V gives CDR1 MDHEN, CDR2 SYDVKM. The ends lost 5 bases at V and 4 bases at J; junction bases unmatched: 4. The CDR3 is 13 residues long. For the CDR3, the DNA is TGTGCCAGCAGTCAGGGACAGCCCTATGGCTACACCTTC. It translates to CASSQGQPYGYTF.